This is a list of T cell receptor beta chains from one sample in a study of glioma-infiltrating T cells. Via MiXCR, TCRdb re-called the multiplex PCR reads, giving one row per CDR3 protein. Among over 140,000 distinct CDR3 sequences listed, around 40% were seen once. Material: glioma tissue, nonneoplastic brain tissue, or PBMCs (not recorded which). The receptor source for this set is a human donor with low-grade glioma or glioblastoma, undergoing nonglioma brain surgery, or in good health (not recorded which). The CDR3 runs from the conserved cysteine through the conserved F or W. Each record gives: V gene, J gene, D gene, clone size, CDR3 DNA, CDR3 protein. D genes are given only for firm matches. A row's size may be missing; if present it is once, few, many or a size class.

V: TRBV20-1; J: TRBJ2-3; D: TRBD2; size: medium-sized; DNA: TGCAGTGCTCATCTAGCGGGGGGCACAGATACGCAGTATTTT; CDR3: CSAHLAGGTDTQYF
V: TRBV4-2; J: TRBJ2-1; D: TRBD2; size: -; DNA: TGTGCCAGCAGCTCCTTATCGGTAGCGGGAGTGAATGAGCAGTTCTTC; CDR3: CASSSLSVAGVNEQFF
V: TRBV7-6; J: TRBJ1-1; D: -; size: -; DNA: TGTGCCAGCAATAGACATACTAAGAACACTGAAGCTTTCTTT; CDR3: CASNRHTKNTEAFF
V: TRBV6-1; J: TRBJ1-5; D: -; size: -; DNA: TGTGCCAGCAACAGGGCGCGTAATCAGCCCCAGCATTTT; CDR3: CASNRARNQPQHF
V: TRBV10-2; J: TRBJ2-7; D: -; size: -; DNA: TGTGCCATCAGTGAGTCGATTGGGGGGTACGAGCAGTACTTC; CDR3: CAISESIGGYEQYF
V: TRBV7-2; J: TRBJ2-3; D: -; size: few; DNA: TGTGCCAGCAGCCCCCCCATTTCCCAACAGCAGTATTTT; CDR3: CASSPPISQQQYF
V: TRBV6-1; J: TRBJ1-3; D: TRBD1; size: -; DNA: TGTGCCAGCAACAGACAGGGGACTGGAAACACCATATATTTT; CDR3: CASNRQGTGNTIYF
V: TRBV6-2/TRBV6-3; J: TRBJ2-6; D: TRBD1; size: -; DNA: TGTGCCAGCAGTAACGGGGGACAGGGAGGTGGGGCCAACGTCCTGACTTTC; CDR3: CASSNGGQGGGANVLTF
V: TRBV27; J: TRBJ1-2; D: -; size: few; DNA: TGTGCCAGCAGTTTATCCCGGGACACTCACTATGGCTACACCTTC; CDR3: CASSLSRDTHYGYTF
V: TRBV6-1; J: TRBJ2-1; D: -; size: many; DNA: TGTGCCAGCAGTTTACTTGCAGTGGGAAGGGCCAGTATTTACAATGAGCAGTTCTTC; CDR3: CASSLLAVGRASIYNEQFF
V: TRBV4-3; J: TRBJ1-3; D: -; size: -; DNA: TGCGCCAGCAGCCCGGACAGTGAGTCTGGAAACACCATATATTTT; CDR3: CASSPDSESGNTIYF
V: TRBV6-1; J: TRBJ2-5; D: -; size: many; DNA: TGTGCCAGCATCCCCGGGGGCGCGGGGGAGACCCAGTACTTC; CDR3: CASIPGGAGETQYF
V: TRBV27; J: TRBJ1-2; D: -; size: -; DNA: TGTGCCAGCAGTTTTGGACCTAACTATGGCTACACCTTC; CDR3: CASSFGPNYGYTF
V: TRBV4-1; J: TRBJ2-7; D: -; size: -; DNA: TGCGCCAGCAGCCAAACAACGGTGGGGTTCGAGCAGTACTTC; CDR3: CASSQTTVGFEQYF
V: TRBV19; J: TRBJ1-5; D: -; size: few; DNA: TGTGCCAGTCATACAGGCTACCTCGTCGATCAGCCCCAGCATTTT; CDR3: CASHTGYLVDQPQHF
V: TRBV6-1; J: TRBJ2-1; D: TRBD2; size: few; DNA: TGTGCCAGCAGCGGTCCGGGACTAGCGGGCCTCGATGAGCAGTTCTTC; CDR3: CASSGPGLAGLDEQFF
V: TRBV4-1; J: TRBJ1-2; D: -; size: -; DNA: TGCGCCAGCGGCCAAGATTACGCCATTGGGTATGGCTACACCTTC; CDR3: CASGQDYAIGYGYTF
V: TRBV5-1; J: TRBJ1-1; D: -; size: few; DNA: TGCGCCAGCAGCTTGGTAGGTCAGTACACTGAAGCTTTCTTT; CDR3: CASSLVGQYTEAFF
V: TRBV4-1; J: TRBJ1-1; D: TRBD1; size: -; DNA: TGCGCCAGCAGCCTAACTATTACAGGGGAAACTGAAGCTTTCTTT; CDR3: CASSLTITGETEAFF
V: TRBV6-2/TRBV6-3; J: TRBJ2-5; D: TRBD1; size: -; DNA: TGTGCCAGCAGTTACAACAGGGGGTCGGAGAGCCAGTACTTC; CDR3: CASSYNRGSESQYF
V: TRBV12-3/TRBV12-4; J: TRBJ2-3; D: -; size: -; DNA: TGTGCCAGCAGTTACCAGCGGGCAAGCACAGATACGCAGTATTTT; CDR3: CASSYQRASTDTQYF
V: TRBV20-1; J: TRBJ1-6; D: -; size: -; DNA: TGCAGTGCTAGAGAGGTGCGGGGGCAGGGTTCACCCCTCCACTTT; CDR3: CSAREVRGQGSPLHF
V: TRBV2; J: TRBJ2-7; D: -; size: -; DNA: TGTGCCAGCAGCGCCGAGGTCCGTCACTCCTACGAGCAGTACTTC; CDR3: CASSAEVRHSYEQYF
V: TRBV6-2/TRBV6-3; J: TRBJ2-3; D: TRBD1; size: -; DNA: TGTGCCAGCAGTTCCCGCAGGGGGATAAGGGCAGATACGCAGTATTTT; CDR3: CASSSRRGIRADTQYF
V: TRBV4-1; J: TRBJ1-1; D: TRBD1; size: -; DNA: TGCGCCAGCAGCCTCAGGGACAGGGTGAACACTGAAGCTTTCTTT; CDR3: CASSLRDRVNTEAFF
V: TRBV18; J: TRBJ1-1; D: -; size: -; DNA: TGTGCCAGCTCAGCAACAAGGAACACTGAAGCTTTCTTT; CDR3: CASSATRNTEAFF
V: TRBV7-2; J: TRBJ2-7; D: TRBD1; size: -; DNA: TGTGCCAGCAGCTTAGCGGTGGGGACAGCATCATACGAGCAGTACTTC; CDR3: CASSLAVGTASYEQYF
V: TRBV6-1; J: TRBJ1-1; D: -; size: few; DNA: TGTGCCAGTAGCAGCGGGTTCAGTAAGATAGCTGAAGCTTTCTTT; CDR3: CASSSGFSKIAEAFF
V: TRBV20-1; J: TRBJ1-1; D: -; size: many; DNA: TGCAGTGCTAGTCGTCGGGTAGCGAACACTGAAGCTTTCTTT; CDR3: CSASRRVANTEAFF
V: TRBV6-2/TRBV6-3; J: TRBJ2-3; D: -; size: -; DNA: TGTGCCAGCAGTTACCGGGCGGCTAGCACAGATACGCAGTATTTT; CDR3: CASSYRAASTDTQYF
V: TRBV4-1; J: TRBJ2-3; D: -; size: few; DNA: TGTGCCAGCAGCTTAGACGCTCATACAGATACGCAGTATTTT; CDR3: CASSLDAHTDTQYF
V: TRBV20-1; J: TRBJ2-7; D: -; size: few; DNA: TGCAGTGCTCAGCGGGGGAACACAGGGGTTCGCGAGCAGTACTTC; CDR3: CSAQRGNTGVREQYF
V: TRBV27; J: TRBJ2-1; D: -; size: -; DNA: TGTGCCAGCAGGGACGAGGGGGACTCCTACAATGAGCAGTTCTTC; CDR3: CASRDEGDSYNEQFF